These T cell receptor beta chains were read from a single sample in a study of cytomegalovirus exposure and HLA in healthy donors. Using immunoSEQ multiplex PCR, the repertoire was profiled, and TCRdb retains in-frame clones only, with some absent. The sample is made up of about 37,000 clones, and the top ten hold roughly 5.8% of it. The sample comprised PBMCs. These receptor sequences come from a human donor in good health. Each CDR3 is given with its conserved first and last residue. A D gene is named only where the DNA matches it firmly.

v_gene	d_gene	j_gene	CDR3aa	CDR3nt
TRBV7-2	-	TRBJ1-6	CASSLAQNIASPLHF	TGTGCCAGCAGCTTAGCGCAAAATATAGCTTCACCCCTCCACTTT
TRBV27	TRBD1	TRBJ2-7	CASSRQGAWVYEQYF	TGTGCCAGCAGTAGACAGGGGGCATGGGTCTACGAGCAGTACTTC
TRBV19	-	TRBJ1-2	CASSMVQGPVGGYTF	TGTGCCAGTAGTATGGTACAGGGCCCCGTGGGTGGCTACACCTTC
TRBV19	-	TRBJ1-2	CASSILGSARGYTF	TGTGCCAGTAGTATTTTAGGCAGCGCTCGAGGCTACACCTTC
TRBV7-9	TRBD1	TRBJ2-1	CASSTRDRENEQFF	TGTGCCAGCAGCACGCGGGACAGGGAGAATGAGCAGTTCTTC
TRBV9	-	TRBJ1-2	CASSEGVRLNYGYTF	TGTGCCAGCAGCGAGGGGGTCCGCCTTAACTATGGCTACACCTTC
TRBV28	-	TRBJ2-1	CASSSPSVSNEQFF	TGTGCCAGCAGTTCTCCCTCGGTATCAAATGAGCAGTTCTTC
TRBV9	-	TRBJ1-1	CASSGVGGASEAFF	TGTGCCAGCAGCGGGGTTGGGGGCGCCTCTGAAGCTTTCTTT
TRBV5-4	TRBD1	TRBJ2-2	CASSLRTGANTGELFF	TGTGCCAGCAGCCTGAGGACAGGTGCGAACACCGGGGAGCTGTTTTTT
TRBV7-9	-	TRBJ2-1	CASSLLGVGNEQFF	TGTGCCAGCAGCTTATTAGGGGTGGGCAATGAGCAGTTCTTC
TRBV4-2	-	TRBJ1-1	CASSHGGANTEAFF	TGTGCCAGCAGCCACGGGGGGGCGAACACTGAAGCTTTCTTT
TRBV7-2	-	TRBJ1-2	CASSLENGLGGYTF	TGTGCCAGCAGCTTAGAGAACGGCTTGGGCGGCTACACCTTC
TRBV6-1	TRBD1	TRBJ2-1	CASSMTGIGVEQFF	TGTGCCAGCAGCATGACAGGGATCGGAGTCGAGCAGTTCTTC
TRBV5-6	-	TRBJ2-6	CASSTSGSSGANVLTF	TGTGCCAGCAGCACGTCGGGTAGCTCTGGGGCCAACGTCCTGACTTTC
TRBV5-1	-	TRBJ2-7	CASATSRGSSYEQYF	TGCGCCAGCGCCACGTCAAGGGGGAGCTCCTACGAGCAGTACTTC